This record covers a single TCR beta chain. This table comes from immunoSEQ multiplex PCR, and its TCRdb copy is limited to in-frame clones, with some not included. The table shows fewer than 130,000 clones, with approximately 93% occurring only once. This sample was taken from a study of T cell changes during pregnancy in multiple sclerosis. The germline V gene encodes CDR1 SNHLY and CDR2 FYNNEI. The CDR3 is 15 amino acids. V dropped 2 bases and J dropped 7 bases, with 14 bases sitting between them. The chain combines TRBV2 with TRBJ2-2; D gene uncertain. The clonotype was recovered from a female donor with multiple sclerosis, enrolled in a pregnancy study. This sample comprised peripheral blood, obtained after pregnancy. The CDR3 nucleotides read TGTGCCAGCAGTGAATTCTTACCCCCGGGCGGGGAGCTGTTTTTT. Its translation: CASSEFLPPGGELFF.